Below are 17 T cell receptor beta chains sequenced from a single sample in a study of technical replicates of blood from several donors. Sequenced by immunoSEQ multiplex PCR; TCRdb stores in-frame clones only, minus some. The table lists about 63,000 clones, around 87% of them singletons. Sequencing used PBMCs. The source of these receptors is a human donor in good health. Some clones in this sample may be carry-over from other donors' samples.

V and J are TRBV15 and TRBJ1-4; a weak D match, TRBD1 (6 bases). In germline, CDR1 is LNHNV, CDR2 YYDKDF (reference sequence). V lost 4 bases to trimming and J lost 10 bases, with 19 bases between them. The CDR3 extends over 15 amino acids. This CDR3 reads CATSTDSGEITKLFF. CDR3 coding DNA: TGTGCCACCAGCACGGACAGCGGGGAAATTACAAAACTGTTTTTT.

V and J are TRBV5-6 and TRBJ2-7; 9 bases agree with TRBD2. Germline values: CDR1 SGHDT, CDR2 YYEEEE. With 3 bases clipped from V and 4 bases from J, the junction kept 8 bases outside the gene matches. The CDR3 is 15 residues long. CDR3 residues: CASSWGLAEKYEQYF. The CDR3 region has the DNA TGTGCCAGCAGCTGGGGACTAGCTGAAAAATACGAGCAGTACTTC. Full variable domain (remainder filled in from reference TRBV5-6 and TRBJ2-7): DAGVTQSPTHLIKTRGQQVTLRCSPKSGHDTVSWYQQALGQGPQFIFQYYEEEERQRGNFPDRFSGHQFPNYSSELNVNALLLGDSALYLCASSWGLAEKYEQYFGPGTRLTVT.

This chain uses TRBV7-2 with TRBJ2-7; TRBD1 agrees at 10 bases. Losses at the gene ends were 5 bases for V and 4 bases for J; bases not matched to a gene: 8. This CDR3 has 15 residues. CDR1 SGHTA and CDR2 FQGNSA come from the germline V gene. This CDR3 reads CASSEAPGQGYEQYF. In DNA, the CDR3 is TGTGCCAGCAGCGAAGCGCCGGGACAGGGGTACGAGCAGTACTTC.

This clone was seen a single time. The rearrangement joins TRBV29-1 to TRBJ2-7; 7 positions agree with TRBD2. Germline V gene data show CDR1 as SQVTM and CDR2 as ANQGSEA. V was clipped by 6 bases and J by 1 base; unmatched bases: 6. This CDR3 is built from 13 residues. CDR3 nucleotide sequence: TGCAGCGTCGCTAGCGGAGAGTCCTACGAGCAGTACTTC. Its protein is CSVASGESYEQYF.

V is TRBV29-1 and J is TRBJ2-7; D remains unclear. The CDR3 loop spans 11 amino acids. V was clipped by 3 bases and J by 3 bases, with 6 bases between them. Germline V gene lookup returns CDR1 SQVTM and CDR2 ANQGSEA. CDR3 protein: CSVERSYEQYF. CDR3 DNA sequence: TGCAGCGTTGAGAGGAGCTACGAGCAGTACTTC.

This clone came up once. V is TRBV5-4 and J is TRBJ2-1; possibly TRBD1 for D (6 bases). Looked up from germline, CDR1 is SGHNT and CDR2 is YYREEE (reference sequence). Trimming removed 4 bases at V and 10 bases at J, with 18 bases between. CDR3 length equals 14 residues. The CDR3 here is CASSTYRQTGEQFF. Written as DNA, the CDR3 is TGTGCCAGCAGCACATACAGGCAAACAGGGGAGCAGTTCTTC.

The chain links TRBV7-2 to TRBJ2-1; 8 bases fit TRBD2. Germline CDR1 and CDR2: SGHTA and FQGNSA. V trimming: 2 bases; J trimming: 9 bases; junction bases outside the gene matches: 9. The CDR3 covers 15 residues. CDR3 DNA: TGTGCCAGCAGCTTACTAGCGGGCATGGCCCTTGAGCAGTTCTTC. Its translation: CASSLLAGMALEQFF.

The genes are TRBV5-1 and TRBJ1-6, with D possibly matching TRBD1 (6 bases). The CDR3 is made up of 17 amino acids. Germline V gene sequence: CDR1 SGHRS, CDR2 YFSETQ. Trimming shortened V by 5 bases and J by 0 bases, and 15 bases separated the two germline ends. CDR3 loop: CASREGTQSSYNSPLHF. In DNA form, the CDR3 reads TGCGCCAGCAGAGAGGGGACACAGAGCTCCTATAATTCACCCCTCCACTTT.

The chain has TRBV9 and TRBJ2-2; TRBD1 agrees at 7 bases. J gave up 0 bases and V 6 bases, and 5 bases lay outside the gene matches. Germline lookup yields CDR1 SGDLS and CDR2 YYNGEE. This CDR3 contains 15 residues. CDR3 loop: CASTLQGANTGELFF. The CDR3 DNA sequence: TGTGCCAGCACATTGCAGGGGGCGAACACCGGGGAGCTGTTTTTT.

Only one count was recorded for this clone. The V gene is TRBV11-1, the J gene TRBJ1-1; 7 bases line up with TRBD1. Germline-derived CDR1 and CDR2 are SGHAT and FQDESV (reference sequence). The CDR3 consists of 15 residues. After removal of 5 bases from V and 0 bases from J, the junction contained 6 bases not matched to a gene. CDR3 residues: CASSTRQGLNTEAFF. CDR3 bases: TGTGCCAGCAGCACCCGACAGGGATTGAACACTGAAGCTTTCTTT. Variable domain in full (rest from reference TRBV11-1 and TRBJ1-1): EAEVAQSPRYKITEKSQAVAFWCDPISGHATLYWYRQILGQGPELLVQFQDESVVDDSQLPKDRFSAERLKGVDSTLKIQPAELGDSAMYLCASSTRQGLNTEAFFGQGTRLTVV.

This clone was seen just once. The chain uses TRBV4-1 and TRBJ2-7, with 9 bases matching TRBD2. CDR1 is MGHRA and CDR2 is YSYEKL in the germline V gene. V dropped 2 bases and J dropped 4; count of bases not matched to a gene: 15. The CDR3 has 18 residues. The CDR3 DNA is TGCGCCAGCAGCCAACTATGGCGTAGCGGGAGCAGGGAGTACGAGCAGTACTTC. Protein product: CASSQLWRSGSREYEQYF.

The chain recombines TRBV29-1 with TRBJ2-5, with 10 nucleotides matching TRBD1. The V and J ends lost 0 bases and 5 bases, in that order; junction bases with no gene match: 9. The CDR3 contains 16 residues. Germline CDR1 is SQVTM and CDR2 is ANQGSEA. The CDR3 bases are TGCAGCGTTGAAGATCTTGGGGACAGGGGAGAGGAGACCCAGTACTTC. Its translation is CSVEDLGDRGEETQYF.

This chain links TRBV19 with TRBJ2-5; 11 positions match TRBD2. Germline CDR1 reads LNHDA; CDR2 reads SQIVND (reference sequence). The V and J ends lost 4 bases and 2 bases, in that order; junction bases with no gene match: 6. The CDR3 totals 16 residues. CDR3 sequence: CASSTVGTSGQETQYF. Here the CDR3 DNA reads TGTGCCAGTAGTACAGTCGGGACTAGCGGACAAGAGACCCAGTACTTC.

This clone was detected only once. The chain joins TRBV20-1 to TRBJ2-5; no clear D gene. Trimming removed 4 bases from V and 3 bases from J, with 6 bases in between. From germline, CDR1 is DFQATT and CDR2 SNEGSKA (reference sequence). The CDR3 spans 11 residues. CDR3 nucleotide sequence: TGCAGTGCTACGGGTGAAGAGACCCAGTACTTC. Protein: CSATGEETQYF.

The chain employs TRBV15 and TRBJ2-3; 9 bases are shared with TRBD1. After removal of 3 bases from V and 6 bases from J, the junction contained 7 bases not matched to a gene. The CDR3 is 15 amino acids. CDR1 and CDR2 (germline): LNHNV, YYDKDF (reference sequence). CDR3 nucleotides: TGTGCCACCAGCAGGCCTGGACAGGGGCTGGATACGCAGTATTTT. Protein sequence: CATSRPGQGLDTQYF.

V gene TRBV11-3 combines with J gene TRBJ2-1; D ambiguous. The CDR3 totals 14 residues. V gave up 5 bases and J gave up 6 bases, with 14 bases separating them. Germline CDR1 reads SGHNT; CDR2 reads YENEEA. The CDR3 sequence is CASSIDFLTNEQFF. The CDR3 bases are TGTGCCAGCAGCATCGACTTCCTGACCAATGAGCAGTTCTTC.

The rearrangement links TRBV7-8 to TRBJ2-4, with D tentatively TRBD1 (6 bases). Germline CDR1 is SGHVS and CDR2 is FQNEAQ. This CDR3 contains 15 residues. Between the trimmed V and J ends, which lost 1 base and 1 base, there was a span of 8 bases. The CDR3 region is CASSLGTDAKNIQYF. The CDR3 coding sequence is TGTGCCAGCAGCTTAGGGACAGATGCCAAAAACATTCAGTACTTC.